This T cell receptor (beta chain) was sequenced for a study of identical twins. TCRdb re-analysed the 5' RACE reads in MiXCR, keeping a single row per CDR3 protein. Of 500,000 to 550,000 distinct CDR3 sequences listed, more than 20% were seen once; the top ten hold around 0.5%. In this sample, this clonotype turned up many times. The length of the CDR3 is 15 residues. V shed 6 bases and J shed 1 base, with 16 bases lying between them. Germline CDR1 SGHRS, CDR2 YFSETQ. A further study also used this sample, focusing on yellow fever vaccine responses in identical twins.

The sequencing sample was made of CD4+ T cells sorted from blood. The sequence derives from a woman between 18 and 30 years old in good health. The chain is built from TRBV5-1 and TRBJ1-1; possibly TRBD1 for D (6 bases). CDR3 coding DNA: TGCGCCAGCACCCCTACGGACAGAGGGAACACTGAAGCTTTCTTT. It translates to CASTPTDRGNTEAFF.